These 14 T cell receptor beta chains were all obtained from the same sample, sequenced in a study of T cells after yellow fever vaccination. TCRdb ran MiXCR on the 5' RACE reads and lists one entry per CDR3 protein. The top ten clones hold 11% to 15% of a sample with just under 600,000 distinct CDR3 sequences, roughly 12% of them seen once. The sequencing used PBMCs, collected on the day of the yellow fever booster vaccination. Receptors originate from a man under 40 who received the YFV17D yellow fever vaccine.

This clonotype was counted a few times. The gene calls are TRBV20-1 and TRBJ2-3, with D tentatively TRBD2 (5 bases). CDR1 is DFQATT and CDR2 is SNEGSKA in the germline V gene (reference sequence). The CDR3 is 14 residues long. Deletions cut 3 bases from V and 1 base from J, with 11 bases between. CDR3 DNA sequence: TGCAGTGCTAGTGTGTCCGGGGGCACAGATACGCAGTATTTT. Encoded protein: CSASVSGGTDTQYF.

The CDR3 DNA reads TGTGCCAGCTGGACAGTGTCCTACAATGAGCAGTTCTTC. Its translation is CASWTVSYNEQFF. The chain carries TRBV12-3 or TRBV12-4 and TRBJ2-1; TRBD1 is a possible D gene (6 bases). The V end was cut by 8 bases, the J end by 1 base, with 9 bases between. The CDR3 extends over 13 amino acids.

The rearrangement links TRBV4-2 to TRBJ2-3; D is unclear. CDR1 is LGHNA and CDR2 is YNFKEQ in the germline V gene. There are 15 residues in the CDR3. Trimming shortened V by 0 bases and J by 2 bases, and 9 bases separated the two germline ends. Here the CDR3 reads CASSQERLDTDTQYF. The CDR3 DNA follows: TGTGCCAGCAGCCAAGAAAGGCTAGACACAGATACGCAGTATTTT.

This clonotype has a count of ten or more. The chain has TRBV5-1 and TRBJ2-5, with TRBD2 as a possible D gene (5 bases). CDR1 and CDR2 (germline): SGHRS, YFSETQ. Trimming shortened V by 2 bases and J by 4 bases, and 6 bases separated the two germline ends. The CDR3 contains 12 residues. The DNA for the CDR3 is TGCGCCAGCAGCTTTGAGGGAGAGACCCAGTACTTC. Translated: CASSFEGETQYF.

This clonotype was recorded at least ten times. The chain recombines TRBV6-2 or TRBV6-3 with TRBJ2-7, with 12 nucleotides matching TRBD2. The CDR3 is 16 residues long. Germline V gene sequence: CDR1 MNHEY, CDR2 SVGEGT. V shed 2 bases, J shed 3 bases, and the junction held 5 bases outside the gene matches. CDR3 protein: CASSYASGRASYEQYF. The CDR3 bases are TGTGCCAGCAGTTACGCTAGCGGGAGGGCCAGCTACGAGCAGTACTTC.

This rearrangement joins TRBV4-3 to TRBJ2-1; 8 bases are shared with TRBD1. CDR1 LGHNA and CDR2 YSLEER come from the germline V gene. The CDR3 runs to 15 residues. The V and J ends lost 4 bases and 8 bases, in that order; junction bases with no gene match: 10. CDR3 coding DNA: TGCGCCAGCAGCCCGACCCAAAAACAGGGGGATGAGCAGTTCTTC. As protein: CASSPTQKQGDEQFF.

This clonotype was recorded a few times. This chain links TRBV4-2 with TRBJ2-1; D remains unclear. The CDR3 is made up of 15 amino acids. Deletions cut 2 bases from V and 0 bases from J, with 8 bases between. Germline V CDR1 and CDR2: LGHNA, YNFKEQ. DNA for the CDR3: TGTGCCAGCAGCCAAAGCCCAGTCTCCTACAATGAGCAGTTCTTC. Translated: CASSQSPVSYNEQFF.

The rearrangement links TRBV9 to TRBJ2-1, with D unclear. V lost 0 bases and J lost 0, with 13 bases in between. Germline-derived CDR1 and CDR2 are SGDLS and YYNGEE. The length of the CDR3 is 17 residues. Here the CDR3 reads CASSVATGLSSYNEQFF. The CDR3, as DNA: TGTGCCAGCAGCGTAGCTACCGGCCTTAGCTCCTACAATGAGCAGTTCTTC.

This clonotype has more than one count but fewer than ten. The chain employs TRBV19 and TRBJ2-7, with TRBD2 identical over 14 bases. This CDR3 has 14 residues. V shed 10 bases and J 2 bases; nucleotides not matched to a gene: 4. CDR1 is LNHDA and CDR2 is SQIVND in the germline V gene (reference sequence). The CDR3 protein is CATGLAGGPYEQYF. For the CDR3, the DNA is TGTGCCACCGGACTAGCGGGAGGTCCCTACGAGCAGTACTTC.

The chain recombines TRBV7-2 with TRBJ1-5; D unclear. CDR1 and CDR2 from the germline V gene are SGHTA and FQGNSA. CDR3 length: 15 amino acids. V was clipped by 5 bases and J by 7 bases, with 18 bases between them. The CDR3 DNA reads TGTGCCAGCAGCAGAGATATCGCGGGTTGGCAGCCCCAGCATTTT. Encoded protein: CASSRDIAGWQPQHF.

This clonotype was found a few times. The rearrangement uses TRBV18 and TRBJ2-1; TRBD2 agrees at 10 bases. The CDR3 is made up of 14 amino acids. Germline lookup yields CDR1 KGHSH and CDR2 LQKENI. Trimming at V came to 6 bases and at J to 2 bases, leaving 1 base not matched to a gene. This CDR3 reads CASSGTSAYNEQFF. The CDR3 region has the DNA TGTGCCAGCTCGGGGACTAGCGCCTACAATGAGCAGTTCTTC.

This sequence joins TRBV20-1 and TRBJ1-5; 8 positions agree with TRBD1. Losses at the gene ends were 3 bases for V and 0 bases for J; bases not matched to a gene: 7. The germline V gene encodes CDR1 DFQATT and CDR2 SNEGSKA (reference sequence). This CDR3 spans 16 amino acids. In DNA, the CDR3 is TGCAGTGCTAGTTGGGACAGGCACCATAGCAATCAGCCCCAGCATTTT. Amino acids: CSASWDRHHSNQPQHF.

The V and J genes are TRBV27 and TRBJ1-1; 9 bases align to TRBD1. With V trimmed by 6 bases and J by 10 bases, 15 bases remained unmatched. Per germline, CDR1 MNHEY and CDR2 SMNVEV (reference sequence). The CDR3 is made up of 15 amino acids. The chain's CDR3 is CASSKQTGGARGAFF. Here the CDR3 DNA reads TGTGCCAGCAGCAAACAGACAGGGGGAGCGCGTGGAGCTTTCTTT.

V gene TRBV20-1 combines with J gene TRBJ2-5; D is undetermined. The V gene lost 0 bases and the J gene lost 4 bases, with 9 bases spanning the gap. This CDR3 contains 13 residues. The germline CDR1 and CDR2 sequences are DFQATT and SNEGSKA (reference sequence). CDR3 protein: CSARDEDGETQYF. The CDR3 bases are TGCAGTGCTAGAGATGAGGATGGAGAGACCCAGTACTTC.